This TCR beta chain was documented in a study of blood T cells in healthy people across ages. Study observations and caveats: It was the long-lived donors that had more naive CD4+ cells and higher diversity than aged donors. PBMCs that were unsorted prevented a conclusive naive versus antigen-experienced comparison.

CDR1 and CDR2 from the germline V gene are LGHNA and YNFKEQ. The CDR3 is 14 amino acids. This clonotype has a handful of counts. Antigen specificity is unknown. At one of its ends the junction is not consistent with the germline gene, which may arise from a read error. A minimum of 5 micrograms of total RNA was extracted per sample. Through a sample-barcoded 5' primer and a J-beta primer mix, a second PCR was run for 7 to 11 cycles. All samples gave at least 2.5 million CDR3-containing paired-end reads. TCRdb redid the calling of the 5' RACE reads with MiXCR, one entry per CDR3 protein. This table holds 1.8 million or so distinct CDR3 sequences, approximately 40% found once.

The sequencing sample was made of blood. J is TRBJ1-2 and V is TRBV4-2; D is unclear. The clonotype comes from a human donor in good health. The CDR3 sequence: CASNQDLASYGCTF. In DNA form, the CDR3 reads TGTGCCAGCAACCAAGATCTGGCTTCCTATGGCTGCACCTTC.